The 21 T cell receptor beta chains in this list originate from one sample, sequenced in a study of T cell responses to AZD1222 COVID-19 vaccine. TCRdb's table, derived via immunoSEQ multiplex PCR, lists solely in-frame clones and lacks some. This table holds roughly 60,000 clones, roughly 80% found once. This specimen was peripheral blood, taken 28 days after the second AZD1222 dose. Every receptor here comes from an adult who received the AZD1222 COVID-19 vaccine.

This chain links TRBV9 with TRBJ1-2, with 7 nucleotides matching TRBD1. V lost 0 bases, J lost 7 bases, and 6 bases stayed unmatched. This CDR3 has 14 residues. Per germline, CDR1 SGDLS and CDR2 YYNGEE. CDR3 region: CASSVEHRGGGYTF. CDR3 bases: TGTGCCAGCAGCGTAGAGCACAGGGGTGGTGGCTACACCTTC. Full variable domain (remainder filled in from reference TRBV9 and TRBJ1-2): DSGVTQTPKHLITATGQRVTLRCSPRSGDLSVYWYQQSLDQGLQFLIQYYNGEERAKGNILERFSAQQFPDLHSELNLSSLELGDSALYFCASSVEHRGGGYTFGSGTRLTVV.

The chain is built from TRBV29-1 and TRBJ2-7, with D perhaps being TRBD1 or TRBD2 (5 bases each). The germline CDR1 and CDR2 sequences are SQVTM and ANQGSEA. The germline V and J ends were trimmed by 6 bases and 6 bases, with 12 bases remaining between them. This CDR3 contains 11 residues. The CDR3 is CSVGTKGEQYF. CDR3 nucleotide sequence: TGCAGCGTCGGGACCAAGGGCGAGCAGTACTTC.

The chain couples TRBV18 to TRBJ2-7, with a possible D match to TRBD1 (5 bases). CDR1 KGHSH and CDR2 LQKENI come from the germline V gene. This CDR3 region has 12 residues. V was shortened by 6 bases and J by 7 bases, with 13 bases between the two germline ends. The CDR3 nucleotides are TGTGCCAGCTCCCCAGGGTCTACGGAGCAGTACTTC. As protein: CASSPGSTEQYF.

The CDR3 region has the DNA TGCGCCAGCAGCCCCAGGGCGGACACTGAAGCTTTCTTT. It codes for CASSPRADTEAFF. The chain employs TRBV5-1 and TRBJ1-1, with a tentative D call TRBD1 (5 bases). Trimming took 4 bases from V and 3 from J, leaving 10 bases between them. CDR3 length: 13 amino acids. CDR1 SGHRS and CDR2 YFSETQ come from the germline V gene.

The rearrangement uses TRBV6-5 and TRBJ1-6, with a tentative D call TRBD1 (5 bases). The CDR3 spans 15 residues. Trimming stripped 6 bases from V and 10 bases from J, with 19 bases between. Germline V gene sequence: CDR1 MNHEY, CDR2 SVGAGI. CDR3: CASRKGAQRESPLHF. CDR3 in DNA: TGTGCCAGCAGAAAAGGGGCGCAGAGAGAGTCACCCCTCCACTTT.

The chain couples TRBV13 to TRBJ2-3, with 9 bases fitting TRBD1. V was pared by 5 bases and J by 2 bases, with 8 bases of the junction left unmatched. Germline V gene data show CDR1 as PRHDT and CDR2 as FYEKMQ (reference sequence). The CDR3 contains 16 residues. The CDR3 is CASSARDRVFTDTQYF. DNA of the CDR3: TGTGCCAGCAGCGCCCGGGACAGGGTTTTCACAGATACGCAGTATTTT.

This clone has a handful of counts. The genes are TRBV28 and TRBJ2-1; perhaps TRBD1 as D (6 bases). V was shortened by 7 bases and J by 3 bases, with 13 bases between the two germline ends. Looked up from germline, CDR1 is MDHEN and CDR2 is SYDVKM. This CDR3 spans 14 amino acids. CDR3 nucleotides: TGTGCCAGCAACGCCCAGGGGATCTACAATGAGCAGTTCTTC. Its protein is CASNAQGIYNEQFF.

The rearrangement uses TRBV7-9 and TRBJ1-4, with D unclear. The V end was cut by 5 bases, the J end by 0 bases, with 7 bases between. This CDR3 is 14 amino acids long. Germline values: CDR1 SEHNR, CDR2 FQNEAQ (reference sequence). The CDR3 nucleotides read TGTGCCAGCAGCCAGAGGGCAACTAATGAAAAACTGTTTTTT. Its protein product is CASSQRATNEKLFF.

The chain carries TRBV3-1 (or the pseudogene TRBV3-2) and TRBJ1-2, with D perhaps matching TRBD1 (5 bases). This CDR3 spans 14 amino acids. Trimming left V 1 base short and J 5 bases short, with 11 bases between. Germline loops: CDR1 LGHDT, CDR2 YNNKEL (reference sequence). The chain's CDR3 is CASSQGGRAYGYTF. As DNA, the CDR3 is TGTGCCAGCAGCCAAGGGGGCAGGGCATATGGCTACACCTTC.

This clone was observed a single time. V and J are TRBV4-2 and TRBJ2-1; no firm D call. Trimming shortened V by 2 bases and J by 9 bases, and 17 bases separated the two germline ends. The CDR3 is 15 residues long. Looked up from germline, CDR1 is LGHNA and CDR2 is YNFKEQ. CDR3 sequence (DNA): TGTGCCAGCAGCCAACGTTCCGAGACACTCATTGAGCAGTTCTTC. It encodes CASSQRSETLIEQFF.

This chain connects TRBV5-5 to TRBJ1-1, with 10 nucleotides matching TRBD1. The CDR3 is made up of 12 amino acids. Germline assignment: CDR1 SGHKS and CDR2 YYEKEE (reference sequence). The junction had 3 bases not matched to a gene; V was cut back by 5 bases and J by 8 bases. The CDR3 DNA follows: TGTGCCAGCAGGCGGGACAGGGGAGAAGCTTTCTTT. Translating gives CASRRDRGEAFF.

The gene calls are TRBV19 and TRBJ2-3, with 7 bases aligning to TRBD2. Germline V gene data show CDR1 as LNHDA and CDR2 as SQIVND (reference sequence). The trim removed 7 bases at V and 6 bases at J, leaving 7 bases unmatched. The length of the CDR3 is 13 residues. The CDR3 loop reads CASTTWGGDTQYF. DNA of the CDR3: TGTGCCAGTACCACCTGGGGGGGTGATACGCAGTATTTT. The variable domain in full, with the rest retrieved from reference TRBV19 and TRBJ2-3, is DGGITQSPKYLFRKEGQNVTLSCEQNLNHDAMYWYRQDPGQGLRLIYYSQIVNDFQKGDIAEGYSVSREKKESFPLTVTSAQKNPTAFYLCASTTWGGDTQYFGPGTRLTVL.

This chain joins TRBV7-2 and TRBJ2-2, with D unclear. V was shortened by 4 bases and J by 7 bases, with 10 bases between the two germline ends. Germline-derived CDR1 and CDR2 are SGHTA and FQGNSA. The CDR3 is 13 residues long. In DNA form, the CDR3 reads TGTGCCAGCAGCTCCCGTAGGTTCGGGGAGCTGTTTTTT. Amino acids: CASSSRRFGELFF.

This chain's CDR3 is CASSYPPRRNTGELFF. CDR3 nucleotide sequence: TGTGCCAGCAGTTACCCCCCTCGACGGAACACCGGGGAGCTGTTTTTT. The chain carries TRBV6-2 or TRBV6-3 and TRBJ2-2; D remains ambiguous. Germline CDR1 MNHEY, CDR2 SVGEGT. The CDR3 totals 16 residues. Trimming cost V 2 bases and J 1 base, with 11 bases left between them.

This chain uses TRBV9 with TRBJ2-6; either TRBD1 or TRBD2 may supply D (5 bases each). The CDR3 has 16 residues. Trimming took 0 bases from V and 0 from J, leaving 7 bases between them. The germline V gene encodes CDR1 SGDLS and CDR2 YYNGEE. This chain's CDR3 is CASSVVGGSGANVLTF. The DNA for the CDR3 is TGTGCCAGCAGCGTAGTTGGGGGCTCTGGGGCCAACGTCCTGACTTTC.

The CDR3 protein is CASSQDVGDYGYTF. As DNA, the CDR3 is TGTGCCAGCAGCCAAGATGTGGGGGACTATGGCTACACCTTC. This sequence joins TRBV3-1 (or the pseudogene TRBV3-2) and TRBJ1-2, with D perhaps TRBD1 (5 bases). CDR3 length: 14 amino acids. The V end was cut by 0 bases, the J end by 3 bases, with 8 bases between. Germline V gene data show CDR1 as LGHDT and CDR2 as YNNKEL (reference sequence).

The V and J genes are TRBV3-1 (or the pseudogene TRBV3-2) and TRBJ2-2; 7 bases are shared with TRBD2. V was clipped by 0 bases and J by 6 bases; unmatched bases: 10. CDR3 length: 17 amino acids. CDR1 and CDR2 (germline): LGHDT, YNNKEL (reference sequence). CDR3 bases: TGTGCCAGCAGCCAAGATCGAATTGGGGGGGTGTCCGGGGAGCTGTTTTTT. Translated, it gives CASSQDRIGGVSGELFF.

The chain recombines TRBV10-3 with TRBJ2-7, with 7 bases lining up with TRBD1. The junction had 14 bases not matched to a gene; V was cut back by 6 bases and J by 6 bases. From germline, CDR1 is ENHRY and CDR2 SYGVKD. This CDR3 region has 15 residues. The CDR3 sequence: CAISFLGTADSEQYF. As DNA, the CDR3 is TGTGCCATCAGCTTCCTCGGGACAGCCGATAGCGAGCAGTACTTC.

The chain couples TRBV6-1 to TRBJ1-2, with D maybe TRBD1 (6 bases). The germline gives CDR1 MNHNS, CDR2 SASEGT. The CDR3 contains 13 residues. The V and J ends lost 3 bases and 4 bases respectively, with 9 bases between them. The CDR3 sequence: CASSEDRSYGYTF. The CDR3 DNA is TGTGCCAGCAGTGAGGACAGATCCTATGGCTACACCTTC.

J is TRBJ1-5 and V is TRBV2; 9 bases fit TRBD1. Germline loops: CDR1 SNHLY, CDR2 FYNNEI. This CDR3 is built from 13 residues. V lost 8 bases, J lost 5 bases, and 4 bases stayed unmatched. CDR3: CASGTGNHQPQHF. The CDR3 DNA reads TGTGCCAGCGGGACAGGGAATCATCAGCCCCAGCATTTT.

The chain links TRBV30 to TRBJ1-1; TRBD1 is a possible D gene (5 bases). V gave up 2 bases and J gave up 4 bases, with 17 bases separating them. The length of the CDR3 is 15 residues. The germline V gene has CDR1 GTSNPN and CDR2 SVGIG (reference sequence). The CDR3, as DNA: TGTGCCTGGAGTCTCGGTGGGATGGGGACCACTGAAGCTTTCTTT. Translated: CAWSLGGMGTTEAFF.